A single T cell receptor (beta chain) is shown here with its context. Clones were sequenced by immunoSEQ multiplex PCR, and TCRdb holds only the in-frame ones, with some missing. The table includes about 70,000 clones, about 92% detected once. This entry belongs to a study of T cell changes during pregnancy in multiple sclerosis. This CDR3 is 14 amino acids long. Germline V gene lookup returns CDR1 SGDLS and CDR2 YYNGEE. With 0 bases removed from V and 0 bases from J, the gap between germline ends came to 6 bases. The material sequenced was peripheral blood, taken before pregnancy. The origin of this receptor is a female donor with multiple sclerosis, enrolled in a pregnancy study. V is TRBV9 and J is TRBJ2-5; D unclear. The CDR3 loop is CASSVAGYQETQYF. DNA of the CDR3: TGTGCCAGCAGCGTAGCCGGGTACCAAGAGACCCAGTACTTC.